This passage covers 12 T cell receptor beta chains from one sample sequenced in a study of blood T cells in healthy people across ages. The second PCR ran about 6 to 12 cycles with a sample-barcoded 5' primer and J-beta primers. Via MiXCR, TCRdb re-called the 5' RACE reads, giving one row per CDR3 protein. Of 1.5 million or so distinct CDR3 sequences listed, about 43% were seen once; the top ten hold 7% to 9.5%. The sample comprised blood. Receptors originate from a young woman in good health.

The chain links TRBV29-1 to TRBJ2-3, with D uncertain. The V gene lost 4 bases and the J gene lost 2 bases, with 7 bases spanning the gap. Germline-derived CDR1 and CDR2 are SQVTM and ANQGSEA. The CDR3 contains 12 residues. CDR3 bases: TGCAGCGTTGTGGTCTACACAGATACGCAGTATTTT. Translated, it gives CSVVVYTDTQYF.

This clonotype was detected only a few times. The chain links TRBV20-1 to TRBJ2-3; 12 bases match TRBD1. The CDR3 length is 15 residues. V was pared by 6 bases and J by 5 bases, with 9 bases of the junction left unmatched. CDR1 DFQATT and CDR2 SNEGSKA come from the germline V gene (reference sequence). The CDR3 reads CSATSGQGARDTQYF. The CDR3 DNA reads as TGCAGTGCCACATCGGGACAGGGGGCAAGAGATACGCAGTATTTT.

This clonotype has more than one count but fewer than ten. The rearrangement uses TRBV6-2 or TRBV6-3 and TRBJ2-7; D is unresolved. This CDR3 has 14 amino acids. Deletions cut 3 bases from V and 3 bases from J, with 12 bases between. Germline values: CDR1 MNHEY, CDR2 SVGEGT. CDR3 in DNA: TGTGCCAGCAGTTATTACGGCCTCAACTACGAGCAGTACTTC. Amino acids: CASSYYGLNYEQYF.

The chain combines TRBV5-5 with TRBJ2-7, with TRBD2 identical over 10 bases. Germline CDR1 is SGHKS and CDR2 is YYEKEE (reference sequence). Germline trimming cut 0 bases from V and 4 bases from J; bases unmatched to any gene: 13. CDR3 length equals 18 residues. CDR3 protein: CASSLAVAGGQPVYEQYF. The CDR3 region has the DNA TGTGCCAGCAGCTTGGCGGTAGCGGGAGGCCAACCCGTATACGAGCAGTACTTC.

This chain links TRBV28 with TRBJ2-7, with 9 nucleotides matching TRBD2. The CDR3 length is 14 residues. V lost 4 bases to trimming and J lost 6 bases; unmatched junction nucleotides: 7. The germline CDR1 and CDR2 sequences are MDHEN and SYDVKM. The CDR3 DNA is TGTGCCAGCAGTTCCCCCAGCGGGGGGTCCGAGCAGTACTTC. Protein: CASSSPSGGSEQYF.

The chain is built from TRBV21-1 and TRBJ2-6; no DNA check was done on the table's D call, TRBD1. TRBV21-1 is designated a pseudogene. The CDR3 contains 21 residues. CDR3: CASSKGAARTACLSGANVLTF. The DNA of the CDR3 is TGTGCCAGCAGCAAAGGGGCTGCGAGGACAGCTTGCCTTTCTGGGGCCAACGTCCTGACTTTC.

This clonotype was observed a handful of times. In nucleotides, the CDR3 is TGTGCCAGCAGTTTATCCACCGGGTTCGCTGATACGCAGTATTTT. Encoded protein: CASSLSTGFADTQYF. The V gene is TRBV27, the J gene TRBJ2-3; D unclear. The CDR3 has 15 residues. V was shortened by 0 bases and J by 6 bases, with 13 bases between the two germline ends. CDR1 is MNHEY and CDR2 is SMNVEV in the germline V gene (reference sequence).

The rearrangement uses TRBV5-1 and TRBJ2-1; D possibly corresponds to TRBD2 (6 bases). Germline V gene data show CDR1 as SGHRS and CDR2 as YFSETQ. V was trimmed by 4 bases and J by 0 bases, leaving 14 bases between them. The CDR3 length is 16 residues. The CDR3 spells CASSIGTPSSYNEQFF. CDR3 DNA: TGCGCCAGCAGCATTGGGACTCCGAGCTCCTACAATGAGCAGTTCTTC.

With respect to this clonotype: Mismatch with germline at one junction end may stem from a read error. The rearrangement links TRBV20-1 to TRBJ2-1, with 9 bases aligning to TRBD2. The V gene's germline CDR1 is DFQATT and CDR2 SNEGSKA (reference sequence). The CDR3 length is 14 residues. Written as DNA, the CDR3 is TGCAGTGCTAGACTTAGCGGGAGTATTTCCGAGCGGTTCTTC. It is translated as CSARLSGSISERFF.

This chain uses TRBV15 with TRBJ1-4; D might be TRBD1 (6 bases). The germline gives CDR1 LNHNV, CDR2 YYDKDF (reference sequence). The CDR3 totals 15 residues. The V end lost 3 bases, the J end lost 7 bases, and 15 bases lay between the germline ends. The CDR3 DNA sequence: TGTGCCACCAGCAGGAGCCGGACAGCACCTGAAAAACTGTTTTTT. Protein product: CATSRSRTAPEKLFF.

The V and J genes are TRBV6-1 and TRBJ2-3; D might be TRBD2 (7 bases). With 8 bases removed from V and 9 bases from J, the gap between germline ends came to 12 bases. In germline, CDR1 is MNHNS, CDR2 SASEGT. The CDR3 is made up of 11 amino acids. CDR3 sequence: CASAGDKTQYF. CDR3 DNA: TGTGCCAGCGCGGGGGACAAGACGCAGTATTTT.

The chain links TRBV6-1 to TRBJ2-7, with D possibly called TRBD1 or TRBD2 (5 bases each). Germline V lookup: CDR1 MNHNS, CDR2 SASEGT. The CDR3 spans 16 residues. Trimming cost V 7 bases and J 3 bases, with 22 bases left between them. CDR3 sequence: CASTSRGLVGFYEQYF. In nucleotides, the CDR3 is TGTGCCAGCACCTCGAGGGGCCTAGTAGGGTTCTACGAGCAGTACTTC.